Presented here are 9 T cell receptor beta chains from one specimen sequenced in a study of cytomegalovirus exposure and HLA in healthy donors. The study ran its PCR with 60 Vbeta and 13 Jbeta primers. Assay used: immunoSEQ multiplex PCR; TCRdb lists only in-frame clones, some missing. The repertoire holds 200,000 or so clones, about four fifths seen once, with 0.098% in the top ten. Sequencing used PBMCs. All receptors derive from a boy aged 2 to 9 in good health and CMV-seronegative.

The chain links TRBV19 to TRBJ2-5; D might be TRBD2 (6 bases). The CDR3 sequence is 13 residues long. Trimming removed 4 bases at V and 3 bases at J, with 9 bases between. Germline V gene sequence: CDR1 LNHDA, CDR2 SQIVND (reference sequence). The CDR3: CASSRRDKETQYF. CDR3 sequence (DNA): TGTGCCAGTAGTAGGCGGGATAAAGAGACCCAGTACTTC.

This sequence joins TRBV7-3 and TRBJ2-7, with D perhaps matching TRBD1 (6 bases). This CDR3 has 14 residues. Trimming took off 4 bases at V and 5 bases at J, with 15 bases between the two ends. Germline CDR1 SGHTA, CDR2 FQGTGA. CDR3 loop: CASSSGQFGDEQYF. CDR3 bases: TGTGCCAGCAGCTCCGGACAGTTTGGCGACGAGCAGTACTTC.

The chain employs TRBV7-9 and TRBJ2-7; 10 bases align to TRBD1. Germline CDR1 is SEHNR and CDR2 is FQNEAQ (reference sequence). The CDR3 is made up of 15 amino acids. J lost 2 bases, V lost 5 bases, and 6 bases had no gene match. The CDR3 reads CASSGLTGGAYEQYF. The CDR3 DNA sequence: TGTGCCAGCAGCGGATTGACAGGGGGCGCCTACGAGCAGTACTTC.

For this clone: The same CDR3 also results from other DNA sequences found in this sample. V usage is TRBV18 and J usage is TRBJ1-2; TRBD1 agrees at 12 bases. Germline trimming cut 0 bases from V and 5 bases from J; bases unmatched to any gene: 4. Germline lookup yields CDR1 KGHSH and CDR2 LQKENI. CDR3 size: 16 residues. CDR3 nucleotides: TGTGCCAGCTCACCACCAGGGACAGGGGGCGCGTATGGCTACACCTTC. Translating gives CASSPPGTGGAYGYTF.

The CDR3 reads CAIRGTGINNEQFF. As DNA, the CDR3 is TGTGCCATCCGAGGGACAGGCATTAACAATGAGCAGTTCTTC. The chain joins TRBV10-3 to TRBJ2-1; TRBD1 matches 8 bases. V was clipped by 8 bases and J by 5 bases; unmatched bases: 8. Germline CDR1 and CDR2: ENHRY and SYGVKD. The CDR3 spans 14 residues.

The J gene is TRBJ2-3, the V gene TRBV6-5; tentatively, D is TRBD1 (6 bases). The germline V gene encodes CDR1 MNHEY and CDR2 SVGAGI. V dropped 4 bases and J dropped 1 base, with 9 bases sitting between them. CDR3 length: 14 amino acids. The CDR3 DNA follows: TGTGCCAGCAGTTCCCCAGGGGGCACAGATACGCAGTATTTT. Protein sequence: CASSSPGGTDTQYF.

The CDR3 DNA follows: TGCGCCAGCAGCTTTGGACAGCTGGTATCGAACTATGGCTACACCTTC. It codes for CASSFGQLVSNYGYTF. The V call is TRBV5-1, the J call TRBJ1-2; possible D gene TRBD1, 6 bases. Germline V lookup: CDR1 SGHRS, CDR2 YFSETQ. The V and J ends lost 2 bases and 2 bases respectively, with 16 bases between them. The CDR3 contains 16 residues.

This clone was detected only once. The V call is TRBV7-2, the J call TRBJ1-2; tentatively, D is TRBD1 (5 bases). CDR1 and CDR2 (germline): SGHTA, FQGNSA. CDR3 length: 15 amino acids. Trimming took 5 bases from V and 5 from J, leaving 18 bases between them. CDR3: CASSPSGLDTYGYTF. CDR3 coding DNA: TGTGCCAGCAGCCCCTCCGGGCTGGACACTTATGGCTACACCTTC.

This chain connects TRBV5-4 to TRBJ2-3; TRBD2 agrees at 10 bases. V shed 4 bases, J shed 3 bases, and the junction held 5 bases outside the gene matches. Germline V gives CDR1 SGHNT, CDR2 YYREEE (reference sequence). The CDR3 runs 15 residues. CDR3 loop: CASSPSGGLTDTQYF. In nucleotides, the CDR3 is TGTGCCAGCAGCCCTAGCGGGGGTCTGACAGATACGCAGTATTTT.